This record covers a single TCR beta chain. This sample is drawn from a study of blood T cell repertoires in COVID-19. Study-level background: Sites across the United States, Italy and Spain contributed samples from acute and convalescent COVID-19.

Assay used: immunoSEQ multiplex PCR; TCRdb lists only in-frame clones, some missing. The sample lists some 100,000 clones, approximately 91% seen once, with 1.8% in the top ten. Trimming shortened V by 7 bases and J by 7 bases, and 19 bases separated the two germline ends. The CDR3 is made up of 15 amino acids. Germline loops: CDR1 LNHDA, CDR2 SQIVND (reference sequence). The TCR originated in a human donor with active COVID-19. The donor label of this sample is uncertain. Sequenced sample: peripheral blood. The V gene is TRBV19, the J gene TRBJ1-4; D ambiguous. The CDR3 DNA sequence: TGTGCCAGTATCACATCCCCAGTTGGAGGTGAAAAACTGTTTTTT. As protein: CASITSPVGGEKLFF.